These 16 T cell receptor beta chains came from one sample sequenced in a study of blood T cells in healthy people across ages. Primed by a sample-barcoded 5' primer and a J-beta primer mix, a second PCR proceeded for about 6 to 11 cycles. A single record per CDR3 protein comes from TCRdb applying MiXCR to the 5' RACE reads. The sample shows approximately 760,000 distinct CDR3 sequences, around 25% of them seen only once. These data also featured in a second study, about T cells of mothers and their children.

The specimen was blood. All receptors come from a boy younger than 18 in good health.

V and J are TRBV10-3 and TRBJ1-4, with D perhaps TRBD1 (5 bases). The CDR3 consists of 17 residues. V lost 6 bases, J lost 2 bases, and 19 bases lay in between. Germline V gives CDR1 ENHRY, CDR2 SYGVKD. This chain's CDR3 is CAISPSGQGGTNEKLFF. CDR3 DNA sequence: TGTGCCATCAGCCCGAGCGGGCAGGGCGGGACTAATGAAAAACTGTTTTTT.

On this clonotype itself: Germline is not matched at one junction end, which may reflect a read error. V usage is TRBV5-1 and J usage is TRBJ1-1; a possible D gene is TRBD1 (6 bases). This CDR3 spans 14 amino acids. Germline CDR1 and CDR2: SGHRS and YFSETQ. The CDR3, as DNA: TGCGCCAGCAGCTTTGGGACACAGAACACCGAAGCTTTCTTT. Translating gives CASSFGTQNTEAFF.

This chain links TRBV6-5 with TRBJ1-1; no clear D. Germline values: CDR1 MNHEY, CDR2 SVGAGI. Trimming removed 0 bases from V and 4 bases from J, with 15 bases in between. CDR3 length: 16 residues. The CDR3 protein is CASSYSISRWGTEAFF. The CDR3 DNA reads TGTGCCAGCAGTTACTCGATTAGTAGGTGGGGCACTGAAGCTTTCTTT.

V gene TRBV7-6 combines with J gene TRBJ2-1, with 13 positions matching TRBD2. The CDR3 runs 15 residues. CDR1 is SGHVS and CDR2 is FNYEAQ in the germline V gene. V lost 2 bases and J lost 7; bases outside the gene matches: 2. The CDR3 DNA sequence: TGTGCCAGCAGCTTAACTAGCGGGGGGGCGAATGAGCAGTTCTTC. Translated: CASSLTSGGANEQFF.

Only a few counts were recorded for this clonotype. The germline gene is not matched at one end of the junction; a read error may be the cause. The chain joins TRBV7-2 to TRBJ2-1; D may be TRBD2 (6 bases). The DNA end favors TRBJ2-5, so the J call may be wrong. This CDR3 region has 13 residues. Germline V gene lookup returns CDR1 SGHTA and CDR2 FQGNSA. The CDR3 region is CAGSRGTQETQYF. CDR3 nucleotides: TGTGCCGGCAGCCGGGGGACCCAAGAGACCCAGTACTTC.

This sequence joins TRBV2 and TRBJ1-2; no clear D. Germline assignment: CDR1 SNHLY and CDR2 FYNNEI. Trimming stripped 0 bases from V and 4 bases from J, with 9 bases between. The CDR3 runs to 14 residues. The CDR3 reads CASSEAGSLYGYTF. CDR3 nucleotides: TGTGCCAGCAGTGAAGCAGGGAGCCTCTATGGCTACACCTTC.

This clonotype was seen a few times. The chain is built from TRBV7-8 and TRBJ2-6; no reliable D call. Trimming left V 3 bases short and J 2 bases short, with 8 bases between. The CDR3 runs to 15 residues. Germline V gene sequence: CDR1 SGHVS, CDR2 FQNEAQ. The CDR3 DNA reads as TGTGCCAGCAGCTTTTGGGGAACTGGGGCCAACGTCCTGACTTTC. Translating gives CASSFWGTGANVLTF.

This clonotype was detected a few times. The rearrangement uses TRBV9 and TRBJ1-5; possibly TRBD1 for D (5 bases). Between the trimmed V and J ends, which lost 7 bases and 7 bases, there was a span of 12 bases. The CDR3 loop spans 12 amino acids. Germline V gene lookup returns CDR1 SGDLS and CDR2 YYNGEE. The CDR3 nucleotides read TGTGCCAGCGGGTGGGGGGACCAGCCCCAGCATTTT. Its translation is CASGWGDQPQHF.

In this sample, this clonotype turned up a few times. This chain uses TRBV12-3 or TRBV12-4 with TRBJ1-4; a weak D match, TRBD1 (5 bases). This CDR3 spans 14 amino acids. The V end lost 6 bases, the J end lost 5 bases, and 13 bases lay between the germline ends. The CDR3 is CASSPGAGNEKLFF. The DNA of the CDR3 is TGTGCCAGCAGCCCCGGGGCAGGGAATGAAAAACTGTTTTTT.

V is TRBV19 and J is TRBJ1-2; weak D call: TRBD1 (5 bases). The germline gives CDR1 LNHDA, CDR2 SQIVND (reference sequence). The CDR3 is 15 amino acids. The ends were cut back, 3 bases at V and 1 base at J, with 12 bases in the middle. The CDR3 DNA reads TGTGCCAGTAGTATCGGAATAGGACATAACTATGGCTACACCTTC. Encoded protein: CASSIGIGHNYGYTF.

This sequence joins TRBV27 and TRBJ2-5; possibly TRBD1 for D (5 bases). Germline V gene sequence: CDR1 MNHEY, CDR2 SMNVEV (reference sequence). The CDR3 loop spans 14 amino acids. Trimming stripped 3 bases from V and 0 bases from J, with 8 bases between. The CDR3 DNA reads as TGTGCCAGCAGTTTTTCCAGGGACCAAGAGACCCAGTACTTC. This encodes CASSFSRDQETQYF.

The J gene is TRBJ1-2, the V gene TRBV27; no definite D call. V was shortened by 7 bases and J by 0 bases, with 21 bases between the two germline ends. This CDR3 spans 17 amino acids. Per germline, CDR1 MNHEY and CDR2 SMNVEV (reference sequence). This chain's CDR3 is CASMEYSGSGTNYGYTF. The CDR3 bases are TGTGCCAGCATGGAGTATTCGGGGTCGGGAACTAACTATGGCTACACCTTC.

This clonotype has more than one count but fewer than ten. The chain combines TRBV7-2 with TRBJ2-7; D is unresolved. Germline loops: CDR1 SGHTA, CDR2 FQGNSA. The V end lost 4 bases, the J end lost 3 bases, and 10 bases lay between the germline ends. This CDR3 spans 13 amino acids. The CDR3 DNA reads as TGTGCCAGCAGCTCGCCCGTTTACTACGAGCAGTACTTC. This codes for CASSSPVYYEQYF.

This clonotype was seen a few times. As DNA, the CDR3 is TGTGCCAGCAACTCCAGGGGAAGGACCCACTATGGCTACACCTTC. This sequence encodes CASNSRGRTHYGYTF. This chain joins TRBV6-2 or TRBV6-3 and TRBJ1-2; D perhaps matches TRBD1 (6 bases). The ends were cut back, 7 bases at V and 3 bases at J, with 18 bases in the middle. Germline V gives CDR1 MNHEY, CDR2 SVGEGT. CDR3 length equals 15 residues.

CDR3 in DNA: TGTGCCAGCAGTTCGTCACTAGATGCCTACGAGCAGTACTTC. Protein product: CASSSSLDAYEQYF. J is TRBJ2-5 and V is TRBV6-6, with D tentatively TRBD2 (5 bases). The J call may be mistaken, given a closer DNA end match to TRBJ2-7. The CDR3 totals 14 residues. Per the germline V gene, CDR1 is MNHNY and CDR2 is SVGAGI (reference sequence).

V is TRBV6-2 or TRBV6-3 and J is TRBJ2-1; 14 bases map to TRBD2. The CDR3 runs to 17 residues. Germline V gives CDR1 MNHEY, CDR2 SVGEGT. Germline trimming cut 0 bases from V and 8 bases from J; bases unmatched to any gene: 6. The CDR3 DNA is TGTGCCAGCAGTTACTCGGAGACTAGCGGGGGGGCGTATGAGCAGTTCTTC. This encodes CASSYSETSGGAYEQFF.